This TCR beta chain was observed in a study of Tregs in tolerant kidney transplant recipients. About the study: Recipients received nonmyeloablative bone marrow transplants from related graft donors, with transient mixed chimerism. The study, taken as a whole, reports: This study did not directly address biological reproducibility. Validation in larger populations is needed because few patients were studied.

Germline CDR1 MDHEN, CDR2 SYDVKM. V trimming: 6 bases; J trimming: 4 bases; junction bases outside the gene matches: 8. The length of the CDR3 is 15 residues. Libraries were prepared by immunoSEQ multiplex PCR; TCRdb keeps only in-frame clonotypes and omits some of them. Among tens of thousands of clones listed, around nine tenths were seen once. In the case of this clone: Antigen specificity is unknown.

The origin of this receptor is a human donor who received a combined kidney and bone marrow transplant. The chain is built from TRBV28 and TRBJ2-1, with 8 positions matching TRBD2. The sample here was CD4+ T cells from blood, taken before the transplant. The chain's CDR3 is CASSPTGGGYNEQFF. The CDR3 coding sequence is TGTGCCAGCAGCCCGACGGGGGGGGGATACAATGAGCAGTTCTTC.